This is a list of T cell receptor beta chains from one sample in a study of metastatic and nonmetastatic thyroid tumors. With MiXCR, TCRdb called clones anew from the PCR reads. This table has approximately 25,000 clones, roughly 15% appearing once. Sequenced sample: blood. Receptors were obtained from a male donor with papillary thyroid cancer or a benign thyroid nodule (not recorded which). Some clones in this sample may be carry-over from other donors' samples. CDR3s include the opening cysteine and the closing phenylalanine or tryptophan.

V gene: TRBV2
CDR3 protein: CASSERGREQYF

V gene: TRBV28
CDR3 protein: CASTSLQAGNQPQHF

V gene: TRBV6-5
CDR3 protein: CASRLLSTNEKLFF

V gene: TRBV20-1
CDR3 protein: CSATGGDTDTQYF

V gene: TRBV11-2
CDR3 protein: CASSLRVTYGYTF

V gene: TRBV28
CDR3 protein: CASSNMGVSGPYYEQYF

V gene: TRBV15
CDR3 protein: CATSRYSVLDRALPNGYTF

V gene: TRBV5-1
CDR3 protein: CASSPGTGARNSPLHF

V gene: TRBV20-1
CDR3 protein: CSPPRGTSGSYEQYF

V gene: TRBV7-2
CDR3 protein: CASSFPQGSGQFF

V gene: TRBV7-8
CDR3 protein: CASSLGRLAGYNEQFF

V gene: TRBV5-1
CDR3 protein: CASSTRTSGRRTSSYNEQFF

V gene: TRBV9
CDR3 protein: CASSVLPSVGQGPNYGYTF

V gene: TRBV20-1
CDR3 protein: CSAEPRTASGYEQYF

V gene: TRBV5-8
CDR3 protein: CASSLGTRGPDEAFF

V gene: TRBV30
CDR3 protein: CAWTTSGRLDEQFF

V gene: TRBV7-8
CDR3 protein: CASSLARGREHNYGYTF

V gene: TRBV7-9
CDR3 protein: CASSLIRDEKLFF

V gene: TRBV11-1
CDR3 protein: CASSPGGDYGYTF

V gene: TRBV10-1
CDR3 protein: CASSESSLPGGEQFF

V gene: TRBV19
CDR3 protein: CASSISAGRRVPGELFF

V gene: TRBV2
CDR3 protein: CASSEAWGLTNEKLFF

V gene: TRBV29-1
CDR3 protein: CSSLVERDKGPGANVLTF

V gene: TRBV11-1
CDR3 protein: CASSRGDSTDTQYF

V gene: TRBV30
CDR3 protein: CAWMLWRNTEAFF

V gene: TRBV5-1
CDR3 protein: CASSPGRGGVNEQFF

V gene: TRBV30
CDR3 protein: CAWSVADRSEAFF

V gene: TRBV19
CDR3 protein: CASSTPGTDTQYF

V gene: TRBV14
CDR3 protein: CASSHYGVLNTEAFF

V gene: TRBV28
CDR3 protein: CASRAERTVHYEQYF

V gene: TRBV9
CDR3 protein: CASSVEGNSNQPQHF

V gene: TRBV4-1
CDR3 protein: CASSQSVNEQFF

V gene: TRBV29-1
CDR3 protein: CSFFRQGQYEAFF

V gene: TRBV5-1
CDR3 protein: CASSYLDGNTEAFF

V gene: TRBV18
CDR3 protein: CASSEEANYGYTF

V gene: TRBV9
CDR3 protein: CASSVAGMIGYTF

V gene: TRBV20-1
CDR3 protein: CSAGTVYGYTF

V gene: TRBV27
CDR3 protein: CASRVELSGDSEAFF

V gene: TRBV13
CDR3 protein: CASSPTVGLCSYEQYF

V gene: TRBV5-1
CDR3 protein: CASSPAGAGTDTQYF

V gene: TRBV29-1
CDR3 protein: CSVLGLAGSYEQYF

V gene: TRBV5-4
CDR3 protein: CASSLAPTTSGRSGELFF

V gene: TRBV7-2
CDR3 protein: CASSGDRAQPQHF

V gene: TRBV5-5
CDR3 protein: CASSFSSGRARETQYF

V gene: TRBV9
CDR3 protein: CASSVDGLPKTQYF

V gene: TRBV10-1
CDR3 protein: CASSVSSIGSGNNEQFF

V gene: TRBV4-1
CDR3 protein: CASSQVPQAANGYTF

V gene: TRBV6-2/TRBV6-3
CDR3 protein: CASSYSGESENQYF